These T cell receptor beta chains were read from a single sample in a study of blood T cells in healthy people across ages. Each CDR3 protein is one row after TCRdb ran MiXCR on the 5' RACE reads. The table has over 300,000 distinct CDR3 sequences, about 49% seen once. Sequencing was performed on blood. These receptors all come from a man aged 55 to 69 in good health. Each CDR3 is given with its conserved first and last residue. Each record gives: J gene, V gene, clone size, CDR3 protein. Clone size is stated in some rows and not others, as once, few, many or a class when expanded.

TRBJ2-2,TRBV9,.,CASSVGGRNTGELFF
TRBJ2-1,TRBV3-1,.,CASSQAPGVPYNEQFF
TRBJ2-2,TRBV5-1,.,CASSPDGTGELFF
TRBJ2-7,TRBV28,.,CASSLSRPGWEQYF
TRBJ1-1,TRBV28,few,CASIPQGTEAFF
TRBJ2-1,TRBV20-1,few,CSARSGGAYNEQFF
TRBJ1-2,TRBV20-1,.,CSARERSGGLDGYTF
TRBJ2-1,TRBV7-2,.,CASSLVGPLGSEQFF
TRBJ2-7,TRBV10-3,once,CATGGGDTSYEQYF
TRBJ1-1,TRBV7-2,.,CASSFPNRAANTEAFF
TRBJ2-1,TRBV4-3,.,CASSREREREQFF
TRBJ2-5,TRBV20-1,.,CSARTSLGGETQYF
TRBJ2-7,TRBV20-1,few,CSARKGQGISSYEQYF
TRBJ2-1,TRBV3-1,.,CASSPGLFRSYNEQFF
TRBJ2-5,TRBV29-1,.,CSVETSAEPETQYF
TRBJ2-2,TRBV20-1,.,CSARPPGLAGGPNTGELFF
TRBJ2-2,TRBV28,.,CASGGFIGELFF
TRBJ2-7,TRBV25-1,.,CASSEGVAGRADEQYF
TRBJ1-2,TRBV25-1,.,CASSGEFYGYTF
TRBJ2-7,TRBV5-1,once,CASSLGTTGEAYEQYF